Listed here are 24 T cell receptor beta chains from one sample, sequenced in a study of Ad26.COV2.S vaccination and SARS-CoV-2 variants. Treatment defined: around 19 received Ad26.COV2.S at low or high dose, single or two shots; 5 received placebo; per-sample allocation not given. Collection of the samples took place on day 63 after the first injection of vaccine or placebo. Clones were read by immunoSEQ multiplex PCR, and TCRdb kept only the in-frame ones, dropping some. The sample records about 440,000 clones, less than 95% being singletons. The sequenced sample was peripheral blood, obtained in a trial of Ad26.COV2.S vaccine versus placebo. These receptors all stem from a person between 18 and 59 years old who received the Ad26.COV2.S COVID-19 vaccine or a placebo.

The chain joins TRBV4-2 to TRBJ2-1; 7 bases match TRBD2. Trimming took 1 base from V and 0 from J; bases not matched to a gene: 3. The CDR3 spans 16 residues. Germline V CDR1 and CDR2: LGHNA, YNFKEQ. The chain's CDR3 is CASSQGAGSSYNEQFF. CDR3 nucleotide sequence: TGTGCCAGCAGCCAAGGAGCGGGGAGCTCCTACAATGAGCAGTTCTTC.

The V gene is TRBV20-1, the J gene TRBJ2-1; no clear D. Looked up from germline, CDR1 is DFQATT and CDR2 is SNEGSKA (reference sequence). The ends were cut back, 3 bases at V and 9 bases at J, with 6 bases in the middle. This CDR3 spans 10 amino acids. The CDR3 is CSASLGEQFF. DNA for the CDR3: TGCAGTGCTAGTCTTGGTGAGCAGTTCTTC.

Only one count was recorded for this clone. The chain joins TRBV5-4 to TRBJ1-2; 8 bases agree with TRBD1. CDR1 is SGHNT, CDR2 YYREEE, per germline (reference sequence). J was trimmed by 3 bases and V by 2 bases; bases with no gene match: 6. The CDR3 runs to 15 residues. The CDR3 coding sequence is TGTGCCAGCAGCTTCCCGGACAGGGCGCACTATGGCTACACCTTC. It encodes CASSFPDRAHYGYTF.

At least ten counts were recorded for this clone. The genes are TRBV21-1 and TRBJ2-1. TRBV21-1 is shown as a pseudogene. The CDR3 loop spans 11 amino acids. The CDR3 nucleotides are TGTGCCAGCAGCAAAGGGAATGAGCAGTTCTTC. Its protein is CASSKGNEQFF.

The chain carries TRBV5-4 and TRBJ2-3; D is possibly TRBD2 (6 bases). The CDR3 has 15 residues. Trimming stripped 6 bases from V and 4 bases from J, with 18 bases between. Germline values: CDR1 SGHNT, CDR2 YYREEE (reference sequence). CDR3 sequence reads: CASKGTPAGSDTQYF. The CDR3 DNA reads TGTGCCAGCAAGGGGACTCCTGCGGGGTCAGATACGCAGTATTTT.

V and J are TRBV2 and TRBJ1-4, with a tentative D call TRBD1 (6 bases). In germline, CDR1 is SNHLY, CDR2 FYNNEI. V lost 8 bases, J lost 3 bases, and 16 bases lay in between. CDR3 length equals 15 residues. The CDR3 coding sequence is TGTGCCAGCGGGGAGGGGGGACGCTCTAATGAAAAACTGTTTTTT. Amino acid sequence: CASGEGGRSNEKLFF. Supplemented by reference TRBV2 and TRBJ1-4, the full variable domain reads EPEVTQTPSHQVTQMGQEVILRCVPISNHLYFYWYRQILGQKVEFLVSFYNNEISEKSEIFDDQFSVERPDGSNFTLKIRSTKLEDSAMYFCASGEGGRSNEKLFFGSGTQLSVL.

The chain carries TRBV7-9 and TRBJ1-4; TRBD1 agrees at 7 bases. With V trimmed by 7 bases and J by 5 bases, 13 bases remained unmatched. The CDR3 loop spans 16 amino acids. Germline V gene data show CDR1 as SEHNR and CDR2 as FQNEAQ (reference sequence). As DNA, the CDR3 is TGTGCCAGCATCAACCCAGGGGCAGGGGGAAATGAAAAACTGTTTTTT. Amino acids: CASINPGAGGNEKLFF.

V is TRBV7-6 and J is TRBJ2-1; no firm D call. Germline lookup yields CDR1 SGHVS and CDR2 FNYEAQ. Trimming took 3 bases from V and 4 from J, leaving 7 bases between them. The CDR3 totals 13 residues. The CDR3 region is CASSLQTYNEQFF. CDR3 nucleotides: TGTGCCAGCAGCTTGCAGACGTACAATGAGCAGTTCTTC. The whole variable domain, filled in from reference TRBV7-6 and TRBJ2-1, reads GAGVSQSPRYKVTKRGQDVALRCDPISGHVSLYWYRQALGQGPEFLTYFNYEAQQDKSGLPNDRFSAERPEGSISTLTIQRTEQRDSAMYRCASSLQTYNEQFFGPGTRLTVL.

The rearrangement joins TRBV19 to TRBJ2-3; the D gene could be TRBD1 or TRBD2 (5 bases each). The CDR3 contains 14 residues. Trimming left V 6 bases short and J 1 base short, with 11 bases between. Germline CDR1 reads LNHDA; CDR2 reads SQIVND (reference sequence). The CDR3 coding sequence is TGTGCCAGTAGCCTGGGACGTGGCACAGATACGCAGTATTTT. Its translation: CASSLGRGTDTQYF. The full variable domain, rest sourced from reference TRBV19 and TRBJ2-3, is DGGITQSPKYLFRKEGQNVTLSCEQNLNHDAMYWYRQDPGQGLRLIYYSQIVNDFQKGDIAEGYSVSREKKESFPLTVTSAQKNPTAFYLCASSLGRGTDTQYFGPGTRLTVL.

This chain's CDR3 is CASRLRGTSGNTIYF. The CDR3 region has the DNA TGTGCCAGTAGGCTAAGGGGGACCTCTGGAAACACCATATATTTT. The V and J genes are TRBV19 and TRBJ1-3, with D possibly being TRBD1 (6 bases). V lost 6 bases and J lost 0, with 12 bases in between. The CDR3 runs 15 residues. Per the germline V gene, CDR1 is LNHDA and CDR2 is SQIVND (reference sequence).

The chain couples TRBV5-1 to TRBJ2-7; D gene ambiguous. The CDR3 sequence is 15 residues long. The germline V and J ends were trimmed by 4 bases and 3 bases, with 17 bases remaining between them. Germline loops: CDR1 SGHRS, CDR2 YFSETQ. CDR3 coding DNA: TGCGCCAGCAGCGGAGTGGGCGGTAATTTCTACGAGCAGTACTTC. Translating it yields CASSGVGGNFYEQYF.

The J gene is TRBJ2-5, the V gene TRBV5-6, with 7 bases aligning to TRBD2. The CDR3 spans 17 residues. The V gene end was trimmed by 3 bases and the J gene end by 7 bases; junction bases not matched to a gene: 18. Per germline, CDR1 SGHDT and CDR2 YYEEEE. CDR3 amino acids: CASSSRIRRERLGTQYF. CDR3 in DNA: TGTGCCAGCAGCTCCCGAATTCGGCGGGAGAGGCTGGGGACCCAGTACTTC.

The chain recombines TRBV24-1 with TRBJ2-3; maybe TRBD1 (6 bases). CDR3 length: 15 residues. The V gene's germline CDR1 is KGHDR and CDR2 SFDVKD. V was pared by 4 bases and J by 2 bases, with 12 bases between. The CDR3 region has the DNA TGTGCCACCAGTGAACTGGGGGCAGACACAGATACGCAGTATTTT. As protein: CATSELGADTDTQYF.

The V call is TRBV6-9, the J call TRBJ1-1; a possible D gene is TRBD1 (5 bases). There are 16 residues in the CDR3. V shed 4 bases and J shed 1 base, with 16 bases lying between them. Germline V gives CDR1 MNHGY, CDR2 SVAAGI. In DNA, the CDR3 is TGTGCCAGCAGTTCCAGGACACATTTAACGAACACTGAAGCTTTCTTT. Residues: CASSSRTHLTNTEAFF.

The rearrangement joins TRBV5-1 to TRBJ2-2, with D tentatively TRBD1 (5 bases). Between the trimmed V and J ends, which lost 5 bases and 0 bases, there was a span of 11 bases. Germline V gene lookup returns CDR1 SGHRS and CDR2 YFSETQ. The CDR3 is made up of 15 amino acids. Here the CDR3 reads CASRGSTANTGELFF. CDR3 DNA sequence: TGCGCCAGCAGAGGGTCGACAGCGAACACCGGGGAGCTGTTTTTT. The entire variable domain, with the rest obtained from reference TRBV5-1 and TRBJ2-2, is as follows: KAGVTQTPRYLIKTRGQQVTLSCSPISGHRSVSWYQQTPGQGLQFLFEYFSETQRNKGNFPGRFSGRQFSNSRSEMNVSTLELGDSALYLCASRGSTANTGELFFGEGSRLTVL.

J is TRBJ2-7 and V is TRBV5-1, with a possible D match to TRBD1 (5 bases). CDR3 length: 14 residues. V was cut by 2 bases and J by 2 bases, with 11 bases left in between. Germline-derived CDR1 and CDR2 are SGHRS and YFSETQ. The CDR3 DNA sequence: TGCGCCAGCAGCTTTTCTAGGGGAACCTACGAGCAGTACTTC. Its protein product is CASSFSRGTYEQYF.

The chain combines TRBV7-9 with TRBJ2-2, with 7 bases identical to TRBD1. The V and J ends lost 3 bases and 7 bases, in that order; junction bases with no gene match: 5. The germline V gene encodes CDR1 SEHNR and CDR2 FQNEAQ (reference sequence). The CDR3 sequence is 14 residues long. The CDR3 bases are TGTGCCAGCAGCTTGACAGGGTTTGACGGGGAGCTGTTTTTT. Its translation is CASSLTGFDGELFF.

The CDR3 DNA reads TGTGCCAGCAGCCTTATAGTTAGCGGGATTGAGCAGTTCTTC. Protein product: CASSLIVSGIEQFF. The rearrangement uses TRBV7-2 and TRBJ2-1, with 8 nucleotides matching TRBD2. The length of the CDR3 is 14 residues. Per germline, CDR1 SGHTA and CDR2 FQGNSA. With V trimmed by 5 bases and J by 9 bases, 9 bases remained unmatched. Full variable domain (rest looked up from reference TRBV7-2 and TRBJ2-1): GAGVSQSPSNKVTEKGKDVELRCDPISGHTALYWYRQSLGQGLEFLIYFQGNSAPDKSGLPSDRFSAERTGGSVSTLTIQRTQQEDSAVYLCASSLIVSGIEQFFGPGTRLTVL.

Only one count was recorded for this clone. This chain joins TRBV6-2 or TRBV6-3 and TRBJ1-5; 7 bases align to TRBD1. The ends lost 5 bases at V and 0 bases at J; junction bases unmatched: 10. The CDR3 totals 17 residues. Germline V CDR1 and CDR2: MNHEY, SVGEGT. DNA for the CDR3: TGTGCCAGCAGTCGCGAGCTGGGACAGTATAGCAATCAGCCCCAGCATTTT. Its protein product is CASSRELGQYSNQPQHF.

This clone has a handful of counts. V usage is TRBV19 and J usage is TRBJ2-7; D is possibly TRBD1 (6 bases). This CDR3 is built from 16 residues. Trimming took 5 bases from V and 2 from J, leaving 19 bases between them. CDR1 and CDR2 (germline): LNHDA, SQIVND (reference sequence). The CDR3 sequence: CASSSTTGPPPYEQYF. In nucleotides, the CDR3 is TGTGCCAGTAGTTCTACGACAGGCCCACCTCCCTACGAGCAGTACTTC.

This rearrangement joins TRBV5-1 to TRBJ2-1; 8 bases are shared with TRBD2. Looked up from germline, CDR1 is SGHRS and CDR2 is YFSETQ. The CDR3 consists of 21 residues. V lost 1 base, J lost 0 bases, and 18 bases stayed unmatched. The CDR3 coding sequence is TGCGCCAGCAGCTTGACGTTCCAGAATTTTTTAGCGGGATACTCCTACAATGAGCAGTTCTTC. Its translation: CASSLTFQNFLAGYSYNEQFF.

This clone showed up just once. The gene calls are TRBV27 and TRBJ2-7; the D gene is possibly TRBD2 (5 bases). V was pared by 5 bases and J by 0 bases, with 11 bases between. Germline V CDR1 and CDR2: MNHEY, SMNVEV (reference sequence). The CDR3 totals 14 residues. CDR3 region: CASSPRRSSYEQYF. The DNA for the CDR3 is TGTGCCAGCAGTCCCAGGAGGAGCTCCTACGAGCAGTACTTC.

The V call is TRBV28, the J call TRBJ1-5; no clear D. V was cut by 1 base and J by 5 bases, with 12 bases left in between. The germline CDR1 and CDR2 sequences are MDHEN and SYDVKM. The CDR3 totals 15 residues. The CDR3 region has the DNA TGTGCCAGCAGTTTATTGCGTCGGGTGGATCAGCCCCAGCATTTT. Translating it yields CASSLLRRVDQPQHF.

The chain employs TRBV28 and TRBJ2-7; TRBD2 aligns across 10 bases. This CDR3 has 16 residues. Germline trimming cut 2 bases from V and 3 bases from J; bases unmatched to any gene: 7. Germline assignment: CDR1 MDHEN and CDR2 SYDVKM. The CDR3 DNA is TGTGCCAGCAGTTTAGGTTCAACTAGCGGGATCTACGAGCAGTACTTC. Encoded protein: CASSLGSTSGIYEQYF.